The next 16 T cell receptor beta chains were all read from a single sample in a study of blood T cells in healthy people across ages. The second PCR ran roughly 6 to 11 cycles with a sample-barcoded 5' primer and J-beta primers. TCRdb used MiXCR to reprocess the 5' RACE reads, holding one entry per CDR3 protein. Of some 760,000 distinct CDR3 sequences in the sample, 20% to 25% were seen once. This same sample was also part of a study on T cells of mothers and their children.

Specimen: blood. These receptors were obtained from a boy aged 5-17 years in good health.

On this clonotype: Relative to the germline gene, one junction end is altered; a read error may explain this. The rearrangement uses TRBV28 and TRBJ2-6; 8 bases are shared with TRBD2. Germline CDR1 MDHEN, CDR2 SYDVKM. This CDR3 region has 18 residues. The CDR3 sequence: CASSSIAGPSSGANVPTF. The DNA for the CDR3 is TGTGCCAGCAGTTCCATAGCGGGGCCAAGCTCTGGGGCCAACGTCCCGACTTTC. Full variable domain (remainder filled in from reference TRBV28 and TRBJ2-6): DVKVTQSSRYLVKRTGEKVFLECVQDMDHENMFWYRQDPGLGLRLIYFSYDVKMKEKGDIPEGYSVSREKKERFSLILESASTNQTSMYLCASSSIAGPSSGANVPTFGAGSRLTVL.

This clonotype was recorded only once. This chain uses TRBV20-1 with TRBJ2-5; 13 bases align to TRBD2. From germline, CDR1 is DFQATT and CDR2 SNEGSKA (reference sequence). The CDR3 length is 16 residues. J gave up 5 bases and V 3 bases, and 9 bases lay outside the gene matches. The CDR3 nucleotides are TGCAGTGCTAGTGGGGAGGGGACTAGCGGGACCGAGACCCAGTACTTC. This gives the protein CSASGEGTSGTETQYF.

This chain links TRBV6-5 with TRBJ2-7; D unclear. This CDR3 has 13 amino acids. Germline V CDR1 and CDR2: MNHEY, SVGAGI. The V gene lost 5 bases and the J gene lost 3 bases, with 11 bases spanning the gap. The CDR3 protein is CASSNGRSYEQYF. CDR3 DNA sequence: TGTGCCAGCAGTAACGGACGGAGCTACGAGCAGTACTTC.

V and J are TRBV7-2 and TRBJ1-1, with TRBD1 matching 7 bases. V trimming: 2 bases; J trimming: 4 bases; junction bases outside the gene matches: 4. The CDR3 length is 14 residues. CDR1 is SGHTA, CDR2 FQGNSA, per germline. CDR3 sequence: CASSLRRGPTEAFF. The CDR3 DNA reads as TGTGCCAGCAGCTTACGTAGGGGGCCCACTGAAGCTTTCTTT.

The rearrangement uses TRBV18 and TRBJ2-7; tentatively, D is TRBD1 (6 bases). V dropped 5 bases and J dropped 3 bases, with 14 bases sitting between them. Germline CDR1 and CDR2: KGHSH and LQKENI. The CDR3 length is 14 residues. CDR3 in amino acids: CASSATGTSYEQYF. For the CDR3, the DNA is TGTGCCAGCTCAGCCACCGGGACAAGCTACGAGCAGTACTTC.

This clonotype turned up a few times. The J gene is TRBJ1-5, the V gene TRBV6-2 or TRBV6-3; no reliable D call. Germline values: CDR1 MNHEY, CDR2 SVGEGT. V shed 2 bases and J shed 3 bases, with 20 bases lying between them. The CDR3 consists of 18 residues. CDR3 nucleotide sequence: TGTGCCAGCAGTTACATGCATAGTGGGGTAGGAGACAATCAGCCCCAGCATTTT. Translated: CASSYMHSGVGDNQPQHF.

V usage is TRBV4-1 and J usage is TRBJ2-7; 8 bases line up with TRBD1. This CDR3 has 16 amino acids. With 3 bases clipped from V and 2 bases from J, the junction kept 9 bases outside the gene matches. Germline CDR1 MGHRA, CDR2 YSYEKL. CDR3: CASSQGRHRGAYEQYF. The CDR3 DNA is TGCGCCAGCAGCCAGGGTCGTCACAGGGGGGCCTACGAGCAGTACTTC.

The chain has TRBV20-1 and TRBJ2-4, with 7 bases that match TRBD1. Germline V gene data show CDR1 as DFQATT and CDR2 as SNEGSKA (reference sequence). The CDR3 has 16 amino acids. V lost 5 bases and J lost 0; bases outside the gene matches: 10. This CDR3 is CSAGDHRGQAKNIQYF. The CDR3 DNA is TGCAGTGCTGGGGACCACAGGGGACAAGCCAAAAACATTCAGTACTTC.

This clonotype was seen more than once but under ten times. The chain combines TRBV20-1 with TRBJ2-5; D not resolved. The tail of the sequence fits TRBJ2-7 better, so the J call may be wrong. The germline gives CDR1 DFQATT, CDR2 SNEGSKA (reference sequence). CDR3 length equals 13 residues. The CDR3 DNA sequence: TGCAGTGCTAGAGATCCGGTTGTGTACGAGCAGTACTTC. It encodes CSARDPVVYEQYF.

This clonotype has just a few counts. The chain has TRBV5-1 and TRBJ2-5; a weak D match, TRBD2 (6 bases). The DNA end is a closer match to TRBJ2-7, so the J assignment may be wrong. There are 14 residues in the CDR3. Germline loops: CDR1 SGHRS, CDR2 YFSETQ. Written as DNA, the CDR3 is TGCGCCAGCAGGTATGGGGCGGGGCCCTACGAGCAGTACTTC. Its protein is CASRYGAGPYEQYF.

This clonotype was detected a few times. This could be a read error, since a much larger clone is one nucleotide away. The CDR3 here is CSGDRDSDYNKQFF. The CDR3 coding sequence is TGCAGTGGGGACCGGGATTCTGACTACAATAAGCAGTTCTTC. This rearrangement joins TRBV20-1 to TRBJ2-1; D possibly uses TRBD1 or TRBD2 (5 bases each). Germline values: CDR1 DFQATT, CDR2 SNEGSKA (reference sequence). This CDR3 spans 14 amino acids.

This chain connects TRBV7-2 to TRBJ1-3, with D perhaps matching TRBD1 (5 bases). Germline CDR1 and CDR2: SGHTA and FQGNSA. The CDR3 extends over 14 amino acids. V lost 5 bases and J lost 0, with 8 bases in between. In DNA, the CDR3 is TGTGCCAGCAGCCATACAGGCTCTGGAAACACCATATATTTT. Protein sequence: CASSHTGSGNTIYF. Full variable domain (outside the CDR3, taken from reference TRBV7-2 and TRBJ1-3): GAGVSQSPSNKVTEKGKDVELRCDPISGHTALYWYRQSLGQGLEFLIYFQGNSAPDKSGLPSDRFSAERTGGSVSTLTIQRTQQEDSAVYLCASSHTGSGNTIYFGEGSWLTVV.

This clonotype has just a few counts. The CDR3 bases are TGTGCCAGCAGCTTACAACCGGGACAGAGAGAGACCCAGTACTTC. Its translation is CASSLQPGQRETQYF. J is TRBJ2-5 and V is TRBV7-2, with TRBD1 identical over 7 bases. The CDR3 length is 15 residues. The V and J ends lost 2 bases and 4 bases, in that order; junction bases with no gene match: 7. Germline CDR1 SGHTA, CDR2 FQGNSA.

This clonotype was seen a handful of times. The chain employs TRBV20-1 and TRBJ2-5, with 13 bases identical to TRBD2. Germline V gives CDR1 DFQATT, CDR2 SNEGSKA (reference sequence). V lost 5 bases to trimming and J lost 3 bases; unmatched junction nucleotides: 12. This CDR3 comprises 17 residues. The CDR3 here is CSAWGTTSGGREETQYF. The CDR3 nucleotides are TGCAGTGCTTGGGGAACGACTAGCGGGGGGCGGGAAGAGACCCAGTACTTC.

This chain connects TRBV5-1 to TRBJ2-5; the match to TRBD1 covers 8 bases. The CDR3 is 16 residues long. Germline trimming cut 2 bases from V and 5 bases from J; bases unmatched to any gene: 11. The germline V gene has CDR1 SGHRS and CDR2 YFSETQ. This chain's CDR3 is CASSFQGATVGETQYF. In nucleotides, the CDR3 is TGCGCCAGCAGCTTTCAGGGGGCGACGGTAGGGGAGACCCAGTACTTC.

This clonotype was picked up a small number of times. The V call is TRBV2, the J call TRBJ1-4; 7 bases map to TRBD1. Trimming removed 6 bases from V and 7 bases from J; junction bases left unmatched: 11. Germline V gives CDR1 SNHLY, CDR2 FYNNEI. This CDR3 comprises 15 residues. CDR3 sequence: CASSVEGGGGEKLFF. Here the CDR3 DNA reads TGTGCCAGCAGCGTCGAGGGAGGGGGCGGTGAAAAACTGTTTTTT.